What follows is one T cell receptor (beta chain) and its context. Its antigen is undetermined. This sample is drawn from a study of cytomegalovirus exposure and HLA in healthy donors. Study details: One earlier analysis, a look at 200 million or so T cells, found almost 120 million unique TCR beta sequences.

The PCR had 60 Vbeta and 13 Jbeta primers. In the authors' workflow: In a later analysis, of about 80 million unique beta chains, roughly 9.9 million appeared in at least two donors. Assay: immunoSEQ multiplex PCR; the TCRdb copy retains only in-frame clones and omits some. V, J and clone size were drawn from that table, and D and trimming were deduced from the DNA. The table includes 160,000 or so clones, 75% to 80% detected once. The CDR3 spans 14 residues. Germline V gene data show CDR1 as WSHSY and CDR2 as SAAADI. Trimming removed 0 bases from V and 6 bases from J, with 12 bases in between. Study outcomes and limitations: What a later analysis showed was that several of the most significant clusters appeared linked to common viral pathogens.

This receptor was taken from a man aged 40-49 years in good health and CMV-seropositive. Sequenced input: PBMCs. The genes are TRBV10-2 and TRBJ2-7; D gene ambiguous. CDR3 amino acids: CASSESLARFEQYF. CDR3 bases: TGCGCCAGCAGTGAGTCGCTGGCCCGATTCGAGCAGTACTTC.